This T cell receptor (beta chain) derives from a study of T cells in Graves' hyperthyroidism and ophthalmopathy (dated by TCRdb to the late 2010s). Study-level background: Peripheral blood was sampled at the time of initial diagnosis, prior to any treatment. To identify TCR V-J signatures that set the groups apart, the researchers used a discovery cohort of 95 to 100 patients, made up of roughly 45 with Graves' ophthalmopathy and some 58 with stable Graves' hyperthyroidism. Prospective prediction of ophthalmopathy was tested in an independent validation cohort consisting of about 20 hyperthyroidism patients and about 17 patients who later progressed to ophthalmopathy. For training and testing, the approximately 97 patients in the discovery cohort were randomly divided in a 7:3 ratio. In addition, the study compared T-cell repertoires in thyroid tissue and in blood from six Graves' hyperthyroidism patients. After sampling, hyperthyroidism patients received methimazole starting at 30 mg daily, and ophthalmopathy patients received high-dose intravenous methylprednisolone. The paper describes TCR Vbeta CDR3 sequencing of 140 or so peripheral blood samples, made up of under 50 ophthalmopathy patients, roughly 80 hyperthyroidism patients and roughly 17 progressor patients.

TCR beta CDR3 regions were amplified from RNA transcripts. The TCR CDR3 was subjected to a first round of RT-PCR using the HTBI primer set and the Qiagen OneStep RT-PCR kit. Libraries were constructed in a second round of multiplex PCR, after which size selection and purification were performed. Sequencing of the libraries was done on an Illumina HiSeq2000 using paired-end 100 bp reads. The original pipeline was this. SOAPnuke was used to process the raw data, throwing out any read that contained adapters or uncalled bases, had a mean Phred below 15, or lacked an exact constant-primer or identifier match. High-quality paired reads were merged using COPE v1.2.5, and each unique nucleotide sequence was defined as a clonotype. MiTCR v1.1 was used to align the clonotypes against IMGT TRBV, TRBD and TRBJ reference segments. Only V-J combinations with frequency above 0.0001, covering about 99% of repertoires, were analysed. A TCS score was defined as the ratio of F50 (clonal expansion) to E x V (chaos), with BLOSUM62-based TCRdist applied between CDR3 peptides within each V-J. Welch's t-statistics and random forest reduced fewer than 550 V-J features to 10 to 15, which were used in a naive Bayes classifier (R e1071). The public reads were quality trimmed at Q25 with fastp and then assembled into clones with MiXCR by TCRdb, keeping productive beta chains. Identical CDR3 proteins give one entry, which carries the most common genes and DNA. The V and J calls here are based on TCRdb, not the publication. This sample holds a few hundred thousand distinct CDR3 sequences; 17% were observed only once. Jointly, the top ten make up 17% of the sample.

This clonotype was picked up many times. Its antigen remains unidentified. Base quality data are lacking; no much larger clone is found one base away. Ophthalmopathy patients had moderately to severely active disease, with a Clinical Activity Score of 3 or more, a NOSPECS grade of 4 or more, and a disease duration of less than 3 months. Patients with uncontrolled infections, other autoimmune diseases, pregnancy or lactation were excluded. Diagnoses were established on the basis of clinical symptoms, serum thyroxine and TRAb, thyroid ultrasound, and orbital computed tomography. PBMCs were isolated from about 10 ml of fresh peripheral blood by Ficoll-Paque density gradient centrifugation. Total RNA was extracted with Trizol reagent, and quality was checked on an Agilent 2100 Bioanalyzer. The CDR1 and CDR2 encoded by the germline V gene are SGHRS and YFSETQ. The CDR3 covers 14 residues, taking in both the cysteine and the phenylalanine. This entry keeps only the CDR3 DNA: 42 bases, framed from base 1. V is shortened by 7 bases, J by 0 bases, and the region joining them spans 13 bases.

General findings and caveats noted by the study authors: Sample size was not statistically predetermined, and blinding of investigators to group allocation was not performed. In validation, the model predicted progression to ophthalmopathy with approximately 71% sensitivity and roughly 72% specificity, a median of about 6.7 months before onset. In cross-validation, a model built on a 13 V-J signature told ophthalmopathy apart from stable hyperthyroidism with about 90% sensitivity and approximately 84% specificity, and in testing the same model reached 80%/75%. Most expanded thyroid clonotypes (frequency above 0.001) were also detected in blood, a finding suggesting that blood repertoires may reflect thyroid immune responses.

Sequencing input: blood. The source of this sequence is a woman in her late teens or twenties with Graves' ophthalmopathy. The rearrangement joined TRBV5-1 to TRBJ1-1, with the identity of the D gene unclear. The nucleotides are TGCGCCAGCGAACGCGGGGAAATGAACACTGAAGCTTTCTTT. This codes for CASERGEMNTEAFF. Supplemented by the reference TRBV5-1 and TRBJ1-1 proteins around the CDR3, the complete variable domain is KAGVTQTPRYLIKTRGQQVTLSCSPISGHRSVSWYQQTPGQGLQFLFEYFSETQRNKGNFPGRFSGRQFSNSRSEMNVSTLELGDSALYLCASERGEMNTEAFFGQGTRLTVV.